The 7 T cell receptor beta chains listed next were all sequenced from one sample in a study of cytomegalovirus exposure and HLA in healthy donors. With 60 Vbeta and 13 Jbeta primers, the PCR was carried out. Assay: immunoSEQ multiplex PCR; the TCRdb copy retains only in-frame clones and omits some. The sample consists of 95,000 to 150,000 clones, 75% to 85% of them appearing once. Sequenced material: PBMCs. These TCRs come from a female donor in good health and CMV-seropositive.

V is TRBV6-5 and J is TRBJ2-3; tentative D call: TRBD2 (7 bases). The V gene's germline CDR1 is MNHEY and CDR2 SVGAGI. The V gene lost 9 bases and the J gene lost 10 bases, with 23 bases spanning the gap. CDR3 size: 14 residues. The CDR3 loop reads CASRERGALEAQYF. CDR3 coding DNA: TGTGCCAGTAGGGAACGGGGGGCCCTGGAGGCGCAGTATTTT.

This rearrangement joins TRBV27 to TRBJ1-1; D not certain. Germline V gene data show CDR1 as MNHEY and CDR2 as SMNVEV (reference sequence). V was shortened by 3 bases and J by 6 bases, with 8 bases between the two germline ends. The CDR3 length is 12 residues. CDR3 bases: TGTGCCAGCAGTTTTATGGGAGCTGAAGCTTTCTTT. Translation: CASSFMGAEAFF.

This chain connects TRBV18 to TRBJ2-4, with TRBD1 as a possible D gene (5 bases). CDR3 length: 17 residues. The V gene's germline CDR1 is KGHSH and CDR2 LQKENI. Trimming left V 4 bases short and J 0 bases short, with 16 bases between. The CDR3 nucleotides are TGTGCCAGCTCACTGAAGGGGTCGGACCGAGCCAAAAACATTCAGTACTTC. Translated, it gives CASSLKGSDRAKNIQYF.

The chain has TRBV29-1 and TRBJ1-4; 8 bases align to TRBD1. V trimming: 7 bases; J trimming: 0 bases; junction bases outside the gene matches: 7. The CDR3 is 15 residues long. Germline assignment: CDR1 SQVTM and CDR2 ANQGSEA. The CDR3 loop reads CSAGQGPSTNEKLFF. The CDR3 nucleotides read TGCAGCGCTGGACAGGGCCCCTCAACTAATGAAAAACTGTTTTTT.

The chain recombines TRBV7-8 with TRBJ1-3; D is undetermined. Germline-derived CDR1 and CDR2 are SGHVS and FQNEAQ. The CDR3 is made up of 16 amino acids. Trimming took off 4 bases at V and 0 bases at J, with 13 bases between the two ends. CDR3 DNA sequence: TGTGCCAGCAGCTCCCAAAGCCAACCCTCTGGAAACACCATATATTTT. Encoded protein: CASSSQSQPSGNTIYF.

This clone was recorded only once. The V and J genes are TRBV28 and TRBJ1-2; tentative D call: TRBD1 (5 bases). The V gene lost 4 bases and the J gene lost 4 bases, with 19 bases spanning the gap. Per the germline V gene, CDR1 is MDHEN and CDR2 is SYDVKM. The CDR3 sequence is 16 residues long. The CDR3 DNA reads TGTGCCAGCAGTTCAACGGAGACAGCGTTATCCTATGGCTACACCTTC. Translating gives CASSSTETALSYGYTF.

The chain carries TRBV10-1 and TRBJ2-7; 10 positions agree with TRBD2. The CDR3 extends over 16 amino acids. Germline CDR1 WNHNN, CDR2 SYGVQD (reference sequence). The ends lost 4 bases at V and 2 bases at J; junction bases unmatched: 8. Here the CDR3 DNA reads TGCGCCAGCAGTGGAGGGGTAGCGGGGGGCGCCTACGAGCAGTACTTC. It yields the protein CASSGGVAGGAYEQYF.